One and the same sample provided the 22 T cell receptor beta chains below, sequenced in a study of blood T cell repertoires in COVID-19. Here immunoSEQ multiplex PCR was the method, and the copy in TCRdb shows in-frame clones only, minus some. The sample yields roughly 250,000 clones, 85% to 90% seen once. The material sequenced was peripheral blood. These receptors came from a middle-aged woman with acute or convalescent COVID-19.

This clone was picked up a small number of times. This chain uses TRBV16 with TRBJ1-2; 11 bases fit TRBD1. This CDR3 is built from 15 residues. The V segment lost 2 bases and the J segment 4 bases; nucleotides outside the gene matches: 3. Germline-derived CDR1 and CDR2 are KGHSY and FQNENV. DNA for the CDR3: TGTGCCAGCAGCCAAAAGGGACAGGGGGTCTATGGCTACACCTTC. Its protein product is CASSQKGQGVYGYTF.

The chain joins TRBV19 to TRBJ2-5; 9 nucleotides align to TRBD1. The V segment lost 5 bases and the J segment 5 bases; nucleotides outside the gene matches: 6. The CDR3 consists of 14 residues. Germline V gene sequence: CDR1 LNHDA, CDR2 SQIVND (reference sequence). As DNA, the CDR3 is TGTGCCAGTAGTCCACAGGGGGCGCGGGAGACCCAGTACTTC. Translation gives CASSPQGARETQYF.

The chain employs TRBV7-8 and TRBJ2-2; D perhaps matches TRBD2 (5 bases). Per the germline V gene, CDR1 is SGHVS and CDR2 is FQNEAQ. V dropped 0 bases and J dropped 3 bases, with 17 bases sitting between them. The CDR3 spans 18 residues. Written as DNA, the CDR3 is TGTGCCAGCAGCTTAGCGCTTTATGGCCCAGCGGACACCGGGGAGCTGTTTTTT. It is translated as CASSLALYGPADTGELFF.

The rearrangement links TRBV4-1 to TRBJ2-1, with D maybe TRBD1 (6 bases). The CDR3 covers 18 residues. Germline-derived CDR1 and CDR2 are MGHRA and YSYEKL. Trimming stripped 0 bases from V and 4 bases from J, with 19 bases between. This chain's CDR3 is CASSQDRARGRLYNEQFF. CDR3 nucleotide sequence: TGCGCCAGCAGCCAAGATAGGGCCAGGGGAAGACTATACAATGAGCAGTTCTTC.

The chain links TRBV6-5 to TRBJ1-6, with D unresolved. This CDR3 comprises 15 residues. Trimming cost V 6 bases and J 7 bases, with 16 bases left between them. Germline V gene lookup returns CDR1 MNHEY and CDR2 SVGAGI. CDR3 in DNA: TGTGCCAGCAGCCGAGTCCAGAGGAAAAATTCACCCCTCCACTTT. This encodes CASSRVQRKNSPLHF.

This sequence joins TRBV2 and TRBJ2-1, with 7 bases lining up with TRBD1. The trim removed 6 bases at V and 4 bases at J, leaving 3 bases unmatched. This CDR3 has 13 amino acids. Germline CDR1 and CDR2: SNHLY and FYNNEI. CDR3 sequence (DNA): TGTGCCAGCAGGGACAGGATGTACAATGAGCAGTTCTTC. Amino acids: CASRDRMYNEQFF. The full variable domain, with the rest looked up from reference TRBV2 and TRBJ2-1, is EPEVTQTPSHQVTQMGQEVILRCVPISNHLYFYWYRQILGQKVEFLVSFYNNEISEKSEIFDDQFSVERPDGSNFTLKIRSTKLEDSAMYFCASRDRMYNEQFFGPGTRLTVL.

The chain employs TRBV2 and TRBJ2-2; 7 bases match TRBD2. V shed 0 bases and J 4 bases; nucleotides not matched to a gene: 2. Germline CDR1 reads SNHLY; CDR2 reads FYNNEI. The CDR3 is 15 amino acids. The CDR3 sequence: CASSEAVAGTGELFF. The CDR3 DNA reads TGTGCCAGCAGTGAAGCGGTAGCGGGCACCGGGGAGCTGTTTTTT.

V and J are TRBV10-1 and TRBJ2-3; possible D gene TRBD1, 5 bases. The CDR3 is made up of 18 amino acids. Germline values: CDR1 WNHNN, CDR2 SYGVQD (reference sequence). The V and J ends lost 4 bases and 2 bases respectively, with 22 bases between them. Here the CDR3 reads CASSGSQGAPLLTDTQYF. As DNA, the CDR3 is TGCGCCAGCAGTGGTTCGCAGGGTGCCCCCCTCCTCACAGATACGCAGTATTTT.

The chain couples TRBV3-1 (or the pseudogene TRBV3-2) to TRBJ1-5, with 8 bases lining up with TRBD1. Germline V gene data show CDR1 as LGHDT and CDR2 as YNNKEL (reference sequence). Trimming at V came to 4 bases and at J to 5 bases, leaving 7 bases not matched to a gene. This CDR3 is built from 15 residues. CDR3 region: CASSRREQGDQPQHF. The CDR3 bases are TGTGCCAGCAGCCGCCGGGAACAGGGGGATCAGCCCCAGCATTTT.

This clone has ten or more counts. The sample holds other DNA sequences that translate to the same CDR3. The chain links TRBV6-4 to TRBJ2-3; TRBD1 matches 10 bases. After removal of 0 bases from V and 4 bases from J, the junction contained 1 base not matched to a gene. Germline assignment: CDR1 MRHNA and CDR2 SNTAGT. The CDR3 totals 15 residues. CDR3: CASSDSTGGADTQYF. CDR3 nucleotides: TGTGCCAGCAGTGACTCGACAGGGGGCGCAGATACGCAGTATTTT.

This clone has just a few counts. The CDR3 DNA sequence: TGTGCCGGTGGTGGGGGCAGGGGTTTCGACACCATATATTTT. This gives the protein CAGGGGRGFDTIYF. The chain joins TRBV19 to TRBJ1-3; possible D gene TRBD1, 6 bases. V gave up 11 bases and J gave up 8 bases, with 22 bases separating them. Germline loops: CDR1 LNHDA, CDR2 SQIVND (reference sequence). The CDR3 has 14 amino acids.

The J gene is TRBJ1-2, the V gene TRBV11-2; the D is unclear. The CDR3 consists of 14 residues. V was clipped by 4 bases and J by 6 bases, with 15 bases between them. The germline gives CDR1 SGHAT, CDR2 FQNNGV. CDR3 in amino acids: CASSSHSGRDGYTF. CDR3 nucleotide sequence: TGTGCCAGCAGCTCGCACTCCGGGAGAGATGGCTACACCTTC.

The CDR3 DNA sequence: TGTGCCAGCAGTGAACTAAGGGGGCAGGGACCCTACGAGCAGTACGTC. Translated, it gives CASSELRGQGPYEQYV. This sequence joins TRBV6-1 and TRBJ2-7; 7 nucleotides align to TRBD1. In germline, CDR1 is MNHNS, CDR2 SASEGT. V was clipped by 2 bases and J by 2 bases; unmatched bases: 9. This CDR3 has 16 residues.

The CDR3 coding sequence is TGCGCCAGCAGCTTGGGGACAGGGTCTCAAGAGACCCAGTACTTC. Translated, it gives CASSLGTGSQETQYF. This chain links TRBV5-1 with TRBJ2-5; 8 bases map to TRBD1. V shed 0 bases and J 2 bases; nucleotides not matched to a gene: 3. CDR3 length equals 15 residues. CDR1 and CDR2 from the germline V gene are SGHRS and YFSETQ.

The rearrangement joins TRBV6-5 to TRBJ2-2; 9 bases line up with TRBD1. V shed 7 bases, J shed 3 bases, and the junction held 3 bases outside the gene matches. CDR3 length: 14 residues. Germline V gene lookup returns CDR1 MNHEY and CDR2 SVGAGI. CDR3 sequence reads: CASKRDRDTGELFF. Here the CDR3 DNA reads TGTGCCAGCAAAAGGGACAGGGACACCGGGGAGCTGTTTTTT.

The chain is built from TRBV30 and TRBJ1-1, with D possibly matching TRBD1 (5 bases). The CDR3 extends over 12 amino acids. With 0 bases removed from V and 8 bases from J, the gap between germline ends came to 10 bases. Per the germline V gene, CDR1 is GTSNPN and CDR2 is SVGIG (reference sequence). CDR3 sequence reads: CAWSVNPGEAFF. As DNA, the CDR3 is TGTGCCTGGAGTGTAAATCCAGGGGAAGCTTTCTTT.

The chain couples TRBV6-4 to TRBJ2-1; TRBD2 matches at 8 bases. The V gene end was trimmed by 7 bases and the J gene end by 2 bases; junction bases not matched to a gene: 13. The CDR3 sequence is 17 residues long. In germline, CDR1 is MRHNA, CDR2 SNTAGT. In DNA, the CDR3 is TGTGCCAGCAACCGGGGGGGGCTAGCGGCCACCTACAATGAGCAGTTCTTC. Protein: CASNRGGLAATYNEQFF.

CDR3 amino acids: CASRPSGGRSDTQYF. The DNA for the CDR3 is TGTGCCAGCAGACCCTCAGGGGGCCGTTCAGATACGCAGTATTTT. The chain couples TRBV11-2 to TRBJ2-3; 8 nucleotides line up with TRBD1. Unmatched junction bases numbered 9, after V lost 6 bases and J lost 4 bases. CDR1 and CDR2 from the germline V gene are SGHAT and FQNNGV. The CDR3 has 15 amino acids.

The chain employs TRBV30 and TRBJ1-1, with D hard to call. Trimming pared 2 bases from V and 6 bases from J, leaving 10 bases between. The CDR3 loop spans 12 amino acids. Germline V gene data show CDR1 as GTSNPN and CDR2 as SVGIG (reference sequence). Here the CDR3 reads CAWSTGVSEAFF. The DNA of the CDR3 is TGTGCCTGGAGTACCGGGGTCTCTGAAGCTTTCTTT.

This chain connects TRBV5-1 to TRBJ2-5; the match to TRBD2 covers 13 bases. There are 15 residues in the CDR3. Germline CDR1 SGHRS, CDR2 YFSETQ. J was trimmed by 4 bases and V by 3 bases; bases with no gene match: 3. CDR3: CASSSRTSGGETQYF. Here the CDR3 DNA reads TGCGCCAGCAGCTCCAGGACTAGCGGGGGAGAGACCCAGTACTTC.

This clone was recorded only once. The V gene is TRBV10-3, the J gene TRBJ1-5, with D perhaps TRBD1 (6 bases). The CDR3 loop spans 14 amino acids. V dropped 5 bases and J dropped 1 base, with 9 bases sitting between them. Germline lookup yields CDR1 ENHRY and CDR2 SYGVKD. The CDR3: CAISPGVSNQPQHF. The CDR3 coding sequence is TGTGCCATCAGTCCAGGGGTCAGCAATCAGCCCCAGCATTTT.

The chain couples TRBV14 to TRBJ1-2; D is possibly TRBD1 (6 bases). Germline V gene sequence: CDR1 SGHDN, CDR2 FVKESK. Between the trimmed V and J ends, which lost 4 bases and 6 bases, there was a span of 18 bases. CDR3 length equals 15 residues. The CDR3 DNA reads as TGTGCCAGCAGCCTACAGGGCCCCGAGAATCATGGCTACACCTTC. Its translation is CASSLQGPENHGYTF.